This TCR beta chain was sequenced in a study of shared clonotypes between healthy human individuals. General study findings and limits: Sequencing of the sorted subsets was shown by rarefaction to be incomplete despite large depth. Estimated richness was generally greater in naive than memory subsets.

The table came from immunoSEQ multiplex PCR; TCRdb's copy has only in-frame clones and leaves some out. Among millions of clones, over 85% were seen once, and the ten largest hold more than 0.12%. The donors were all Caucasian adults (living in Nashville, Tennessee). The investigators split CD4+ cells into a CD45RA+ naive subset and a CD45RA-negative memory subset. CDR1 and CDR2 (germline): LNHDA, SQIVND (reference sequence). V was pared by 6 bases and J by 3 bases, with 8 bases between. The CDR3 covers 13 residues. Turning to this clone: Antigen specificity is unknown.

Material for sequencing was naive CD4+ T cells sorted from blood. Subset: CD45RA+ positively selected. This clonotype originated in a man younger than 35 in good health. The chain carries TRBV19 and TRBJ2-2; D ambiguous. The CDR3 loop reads CASRITDTGELFF. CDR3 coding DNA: TGTGCCAGTAGGATCACAGACACCGGGGAGCTGTTTTTT.